Listed here is a single T cell receptor beta chain. RNA transcripts were the template, and TCR beta CDR3 regions were amplified from them. First-round RT-PCR with HTBI primers preceded a second-round multiplex PCR. One entry per CDR3 protein results from TCRdb running MiXCR on the multiplex PCR reads. The repertoire holds hundreds of thousands of distinct CDR3 sequences, 20% to 25% seen once, with more than 5.5% in the top ten. This entry belongs to a study of Graves' ophthalmopathy and Graves' hyperthyroidism. This sequence was found in a woman aged 18-30 years with stable Graves' hyperthyroidism. Some clones in this sample may be carry-over from other donors' samples. The sample consisted of peripheral blood.

The CDR3 reads CASSLRQGTGGYTF. The DNA for the CDR3 is TGTGCCAGCAGTTTGAGGCAGGGGACTGGTGGCTACACCTTC. The rearrangement uses TRBV28 and TRBJ1-2; D possibly corresponds to TRBD1 (6 bases). Trimming removed 3 bases from V and 7 bases from J, with 15 bases in between. CDR1 and CDR2 (germline): MDHEN, SYDVKM. There are 14 residues in the CDR3.